This T cell receptor beta chain emerged from a study of cytomegalovirus exposure and HLA in healthy donors. Findings and caveats of the study: The only immune exposure information that was available was CMV serostatus. Earlier analysis yielded a pattern in which most TCR beta V segments were productive about 87% or about 30% of the time.

J gave up 0 bases and V 3 bases, and 5 bases lay outside the gene matches. Germline CDR1 is MGHRA and CDR2 is YSYEKL. This CDR3 has 17 amino acids. Healthy bone marrow donors made up the cohort. Concerning this clone itself: Its antigen is not known.

Both 60 Vbeta primers and 13 Jbeta primers went into the PCR. As originally analysed: Among the unique TCR beta chains that a later analysis counted, about 84 million in all, about 12 million were shared. Using immunoSEQ multiplex PCR, the repertoire was profiled, and TCRdb retains in-frame clones only, with some absent. V and J calls plus clone size are reproduced from that table; the DNA served to infer D and trimming. The sample records about 190,000 clones, less than 85% being singletons. The chain couples TRBV4-1 to TRBJ1-6, with 7 bases lining up with TRBD1. The clonotype comes from a boy younger than 10 in good health and CMV-seronegative. Source material: PBMCs. The CDR3 sequence is CASSQEGAGSYNSPLHF. The CDR3 coding sequence is TGCGCCAGCAGCCAGGAGGGGGCGGGCTCCTATAATTCACCCCTCCACTTT.